This passage covers 10 T cell receptor beta chains from one sample sequenced in a study of molecular identifiers for immune sequencing clone quantification (dated by TCRdb to between 2017 and 2018). Library generation was performed with PCR. TCRdb names Illumina HiSeq 4000 as the instrument used. TCRdb trimmed public reads at Q25 via fastp, called clones via MiXCR and kept in-frame beta chains. Rows are unified per CDR3 protein, each entry keeping the most common DNA and genes. A total of approximately 54,000 distinct CDR3 sequences appear in this sample, less than 25% of them only once. Around 2% of the sample is held by the ten biggest clonotypes. The sample consisted of naive CD8+ T cells from blood, with Jurkat cell RNA spiked in. The cell subset or site label, read with the paper, signifies: FACS-sorted CD8+CD4-CCR7+CD45RA+ naive T cells. The receptors derive from a human donor in good health. Some libraries in this study had Jurkat cell RNA spiked in.

As for this clonotype: A much larger clone sits a single nucleotide away, making a read error possible. This sequence joins TRBV5-3 and TRBJ2-3, with 8 bases aligning to TRBD1. TRBV5-3 is an ORF; its function is uncertain. This CDR3 spans 20 amino acids. The CDR3 reads CASSSDMGIFRGPLGDTQYF. The CDR3 DNA follows: TGTGCCAGCAGCTCGGATATGGGGATTTTCAGGGGGCCCTTGGGTGATACGCAGTATTTT.

Of note for this clonotype: This may be a read error: a much more frequent sequence differs by one nucleotide. The V gene is TRBV15, the J gene TRBJ2-7, with 8 bases matching TRBD1. The germline V gene encodes CDR1 LNHNV and CDR2 YYDKDF (reference sequence). The CDR3 consists of 15 residues. The CDR3 region is CAASRDLGTGYEQYF. The CDR3 region has the DNA TGTGCCGCCAGCAGAGATCTGGGGACAGGTTACGAGCAGTACTTC.

Turning to this clonotype: A read error is possible here, since a much larger clone lies one base away. The chain links TRBV6-2 or TRBV6-3 to TRBJ2-5; D possibly corresponds to TRBD2 (6 bases). CDR3 length: 14 residues. Germline V gene sequence: CDR1 MNHEY, CDR2 SVGEGT. Here the CDR3 DNA reads TGTGCCCGCAGTCGAACGGGACTCCAAGAGACCCAGTACTTC. This sequence encodes CARSRTGLQETQYF.

Note on this clonotype: A much larger clone sits a single nucleotide away, making a read error possible. The rearrangement joins TRBV12-3 or TRBV12-4 to TRBJ2-7; 7 nucleotides match TRBD2. V shed 9 bases and J 0 bases; nucleotides not matched to a gene: 11. This CDR3 spans 15 amino acids. The CDR3 DNA sequence: TGTGCCAGTTCGCCTCTAGCGGCGGGCTCCTACGAGCAGTACTTC. Residues: CASSPLAAGSYEQYF.

This clonotype came up many times. The chain has TRBV7-9 and TRBJ2-5; TRBD1 matches at 9 bases. This CDR3 has 14 residues. The V gene end was trimmed by 5 bases and the J gene end by 5 bases; junction bases not matched to a gene: 6. Per germline, CDR1 SEHNR and CDR2 FQNEAQ (reference sequence). The CDR3 is CASSPGTGLETQYF. Written as DNA, the CDR3 is TGTGCCAGCAGCCCGGGGACAGGGCTGGAGACCCAGTACTTC.

This clonotype was recorded at least ten times. The rearrangement links TRBV24-1 to TRBJ2-7; D possibly corresponds to TRBD2 (5 bases). CDR1 is KGHDR and CDR2 is SFDVKD in the germline V gene. V lost 9 bases and J lost 4, with 15 bases in between. The CDR3 totals 13 residues. The CDR3: CATGPRTGYEQYF. DNA for the CDR3: TGTGCCACCGGCCCTCGGACGGGATACGAGCAGTACTTC.

Ten or more counts support this clonotype. The chain employs TRBV30 and TRBJ2-3, with a weak D call TRBD1 (6 bases). With 2 bases removed from V and 2 bases from J, the gap between germline ends came to 11 bases. The CDR3 has 14 amino acids. The germline CDR1 and CDR2 sequences are GTSNPN and SVGIG (reference sequence). This CDR3 is CAWSQGQVTDTQYF. The CDR3 nucleotides read TGTGCCTGGAGTCAGGGACAAGTCACAGATACGCAGTATTTT.

This clonotype appeared many times. The rearrangement joins TRBV14 to TRBJ2-3; D not certain. The V gene lost 1 base and the J gene lost 4 bases, with 6 bases spanning the gap. Germline CDR1 SGHDN, CDR2 FVKESK. The CDR3 consists of 13 residues. CDR3 nucleotide sequence: TGTGCCAGCAGCCAAGGAGGTGCAGATACGCAGTATTTT. Protein: CASSQGGADTQYF.

This clonotype was observed many times. The chain couples TRBV4-3 to TRBJ1-4; 9 bases fit TRBD1. V trimming: 1 base; J trimming: 6 bases; junction bases outside the gene matches: 6. The germline V gene encodes CDR1 LGHNA and CDR2 YSLEER. This CDR3 region has 16 residues. CDR3 amino acids: CASSQGYRGLYEKLFF. The DNA for the CDR3 is TGCGCCAGCAGCCAAGGGTACAGGGGGCTGTATGAAAAACTGTTTTTT.

Regarding this clonotype: This may come from a read error, since a much larger clone is one base off. This sequence joins TRBV4-3 and TRBJ2-7; D is ambiguous. The CDR3 runs 11 residues. The V gene's germline CDR1 is LGHNA and CDR2 YSLEER. The CDR3 loop reads CAGSQGYEQYF. CDR3 DNA sequence: TGCGCCGGCAGCCAAGGCTACGAGCAGTACTTC.